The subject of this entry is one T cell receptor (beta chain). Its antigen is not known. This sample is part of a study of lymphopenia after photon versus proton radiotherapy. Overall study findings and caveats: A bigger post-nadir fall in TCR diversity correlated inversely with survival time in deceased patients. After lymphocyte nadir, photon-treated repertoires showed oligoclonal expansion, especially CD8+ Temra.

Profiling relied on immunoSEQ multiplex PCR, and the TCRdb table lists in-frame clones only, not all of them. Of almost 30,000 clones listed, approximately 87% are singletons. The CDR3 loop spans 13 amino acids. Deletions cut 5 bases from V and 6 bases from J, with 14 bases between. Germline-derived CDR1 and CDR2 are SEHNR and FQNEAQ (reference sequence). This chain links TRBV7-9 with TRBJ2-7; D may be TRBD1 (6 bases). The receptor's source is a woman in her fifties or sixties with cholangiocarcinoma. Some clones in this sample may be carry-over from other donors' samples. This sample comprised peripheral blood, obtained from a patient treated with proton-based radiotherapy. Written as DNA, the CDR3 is TGTGCCAGCAGCCAACAGGGTCCTCGCGAGCAGTACTTC. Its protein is CASSQQGPREQYF.